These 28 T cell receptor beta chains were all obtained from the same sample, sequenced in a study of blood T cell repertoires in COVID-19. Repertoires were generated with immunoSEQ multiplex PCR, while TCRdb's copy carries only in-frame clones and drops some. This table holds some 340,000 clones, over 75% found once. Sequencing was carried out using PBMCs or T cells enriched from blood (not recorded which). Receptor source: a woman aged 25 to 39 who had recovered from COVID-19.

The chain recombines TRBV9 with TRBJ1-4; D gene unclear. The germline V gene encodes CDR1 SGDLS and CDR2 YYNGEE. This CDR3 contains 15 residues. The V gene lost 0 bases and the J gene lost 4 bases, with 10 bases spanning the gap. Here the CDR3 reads CASSVGGGFNEKLFF. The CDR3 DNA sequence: TGTGCCAGCAGCGTAGGTGGAGGGTTTAATGAAAAACTGTTTTTT.

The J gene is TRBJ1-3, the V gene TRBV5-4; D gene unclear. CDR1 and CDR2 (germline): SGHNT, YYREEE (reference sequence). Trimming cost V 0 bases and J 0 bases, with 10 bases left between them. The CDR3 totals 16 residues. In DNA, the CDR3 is TGTGCCAGCAGCTTGGCCAGCTACAGCTCTGGAAACACCATATATTTT. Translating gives CASSLASYSSGNTIYF.

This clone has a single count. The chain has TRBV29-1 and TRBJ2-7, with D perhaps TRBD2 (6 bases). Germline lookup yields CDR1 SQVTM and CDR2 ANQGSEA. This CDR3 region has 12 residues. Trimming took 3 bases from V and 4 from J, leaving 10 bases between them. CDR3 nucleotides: TGCAGCGTTGAGGACGGGACTTACGAGCAGTACTTC. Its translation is CSVEDGTYEQYF.

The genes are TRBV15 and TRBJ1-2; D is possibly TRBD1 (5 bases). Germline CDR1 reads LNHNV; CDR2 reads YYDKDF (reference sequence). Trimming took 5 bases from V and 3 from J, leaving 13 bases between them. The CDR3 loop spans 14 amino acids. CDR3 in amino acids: CATSSLGVDYGYTF. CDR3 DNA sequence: TGTGCCACCAGCTCCTTAGGGGTAGACTATGGCTACACCTTC. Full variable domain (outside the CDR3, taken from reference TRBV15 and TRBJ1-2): DAMVIQNPRYQVTQFGKPVTLSCSQTLNHNVMYWYQQKSSQAPKLLFHYYDKDFNNEADTPDNFQSRRPNTSFCFLDIRSPGLGDTAMYLCATSSLGVDYGYTFGSGTRLTVV.

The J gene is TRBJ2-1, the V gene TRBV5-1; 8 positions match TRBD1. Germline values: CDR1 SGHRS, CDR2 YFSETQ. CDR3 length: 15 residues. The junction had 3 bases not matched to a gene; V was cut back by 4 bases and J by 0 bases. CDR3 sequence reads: CASSLDRGSYNEQFF. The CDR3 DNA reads TGCGCCAGCAGCCTAGACAGGGGCTCCTACAATGAGCAGTTCTTC.

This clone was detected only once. In DNA, the CDR3 is TGTGCCAGCAGCCCCACAATGGGCCTAGCGGGAGGATCGTCAGGGGAGCTGTTTTTT. As protein: CASSPTMGLAGGSSGELFF. This chain links TRBV7-9 with TRBJ2-2; 11 bases match TRBD2. Germline values: CDR1 SEHNR, CDR2 FQNEAQ (reference sequence). V shed 5 bases, J shed 8 bases, and the junction held 19 bases outside the gene matches. The CDR3 loop spans 19 amino acids.

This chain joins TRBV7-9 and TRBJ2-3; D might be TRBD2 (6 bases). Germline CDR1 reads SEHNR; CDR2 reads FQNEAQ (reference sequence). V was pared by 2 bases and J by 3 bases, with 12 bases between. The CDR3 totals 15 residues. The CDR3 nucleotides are TGTGCCAGCAGCTTACCAGCGGGCGGGACAGATACGCAGTATTTT. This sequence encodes CASSLPAGGTDTQYF.

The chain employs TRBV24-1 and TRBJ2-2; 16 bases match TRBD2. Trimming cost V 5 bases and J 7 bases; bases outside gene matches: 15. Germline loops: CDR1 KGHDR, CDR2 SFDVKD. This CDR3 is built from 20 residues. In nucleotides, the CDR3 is TGTGCCACCAGTGCCCCTACCGGGACTAGCGGGGGGGCAACAGACGGGGAGCTGTTTTTT. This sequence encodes CATSAPTGTSGGATDGELFF.

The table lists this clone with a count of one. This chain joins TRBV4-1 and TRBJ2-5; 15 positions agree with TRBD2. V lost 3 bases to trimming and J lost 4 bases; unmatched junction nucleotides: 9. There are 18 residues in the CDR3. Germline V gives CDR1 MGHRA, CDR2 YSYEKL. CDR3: CASSQGLAGGRGRETQYF. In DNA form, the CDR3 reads TGCGCCAGCAGCCAGGGACTAGCGGGGGGAAGGGGGAGAGAGACCCAGTACTTC.

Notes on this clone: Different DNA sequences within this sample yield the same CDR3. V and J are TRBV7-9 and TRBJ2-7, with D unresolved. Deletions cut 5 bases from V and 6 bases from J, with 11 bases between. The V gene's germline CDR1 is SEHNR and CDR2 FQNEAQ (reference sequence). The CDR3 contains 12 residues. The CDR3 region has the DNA TGTGCCAGCAGCCCCGGTAGAGGCGAGCAGTACTTC. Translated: CASSPGRGEQYF.

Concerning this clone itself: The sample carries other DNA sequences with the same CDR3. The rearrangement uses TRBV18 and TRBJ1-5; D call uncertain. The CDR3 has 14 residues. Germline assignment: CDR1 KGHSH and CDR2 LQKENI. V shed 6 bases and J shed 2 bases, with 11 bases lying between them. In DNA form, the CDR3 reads TGTGCCAGCTCCCCGTCTCCCGGCAATCAGCCCCAGCATTTT. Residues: CASSPSPGNQPQHF. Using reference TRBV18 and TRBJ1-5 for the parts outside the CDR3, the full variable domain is NAGVMQNPRHLVRRRGQEARLRCSPMKGHSHVYWYRQLPEEGLKFMVYLQKENIIDESGMPKERFSAEFPKEGPSILRIQQVVRGDSAAYFCASSPSPGNQPQHFGDGTRLSIL.

CDR3 in DNA: TGTGCCAGCAGCTTGTATAATGGCGGTGAAAAACTGTTTTTT. Protein sequence: CASSLYNGGEKLFF. The J gene is TRBJ1-4, the V gene TRBV5-4; D gene unclear. In germline, CDR1 is SGHNT, CDR2 YYREEE (reference sequence). V lost 1 base to trimming and J lost 7 bases, with 11 bases between them. The CDR3 is 14 residues long. The whole variable domain, filled in from reference TRBV5-4 and TRBJ1-4, reads ETGVTQSPTHLIKTRGQQVTLRCSSQSGHNTVSWYQQALGQGPQFIFQYYREEENGRGNFPPRFSGLQFPNYSSELNVNALELDDSALYLCASSLYNGGEKLFFGSGTQLSVL.

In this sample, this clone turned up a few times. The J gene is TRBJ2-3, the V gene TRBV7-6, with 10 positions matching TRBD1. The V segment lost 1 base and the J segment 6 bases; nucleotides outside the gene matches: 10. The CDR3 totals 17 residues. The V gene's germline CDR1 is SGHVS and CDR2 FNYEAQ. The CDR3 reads CASSLVWDRGRSDTQYF. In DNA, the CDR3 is TGTGCCAGCAGCTTAGTATGGGACAGGGGACGCTCTGATACGCAGTATTTT.

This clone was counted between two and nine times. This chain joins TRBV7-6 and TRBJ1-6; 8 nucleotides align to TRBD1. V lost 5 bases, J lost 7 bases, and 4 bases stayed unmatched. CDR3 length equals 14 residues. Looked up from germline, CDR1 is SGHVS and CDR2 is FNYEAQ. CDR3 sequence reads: CASSPTGENSPLHF. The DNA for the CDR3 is TGTGCCAGCAGCCCGACAGGGGAGAATTCACCCCTCCACTTT.

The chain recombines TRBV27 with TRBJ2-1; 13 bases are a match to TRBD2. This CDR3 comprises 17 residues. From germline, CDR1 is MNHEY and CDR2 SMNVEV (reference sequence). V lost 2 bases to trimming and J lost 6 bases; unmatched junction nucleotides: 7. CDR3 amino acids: CASSLVGLAGATNEQFF. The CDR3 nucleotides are TGTGCCAGCAGTTTAGTAGGACTAGCGGGGGCAACCAATGAGCAGTTCTTC.

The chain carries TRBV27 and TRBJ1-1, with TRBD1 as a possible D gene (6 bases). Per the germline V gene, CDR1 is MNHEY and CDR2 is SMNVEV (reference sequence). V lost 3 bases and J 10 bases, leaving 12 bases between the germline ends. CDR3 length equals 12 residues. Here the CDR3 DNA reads TGTGCCAGCAGTTTCCTACAGGGCCCAGCTTTCTTT. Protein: CASSFLQGPAFF.

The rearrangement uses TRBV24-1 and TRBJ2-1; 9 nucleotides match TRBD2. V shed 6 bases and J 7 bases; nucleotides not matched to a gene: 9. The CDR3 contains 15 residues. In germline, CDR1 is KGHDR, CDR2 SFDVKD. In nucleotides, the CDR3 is TGTGCCACCAGTCTGGCTAGCGGGGACCCTAATGAGCAGTTCTTC. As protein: CATSLASGDPNEQFF.

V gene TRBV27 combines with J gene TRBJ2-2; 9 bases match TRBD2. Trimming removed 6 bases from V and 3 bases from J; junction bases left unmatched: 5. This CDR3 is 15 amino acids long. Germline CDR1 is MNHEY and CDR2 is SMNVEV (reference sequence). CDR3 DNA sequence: TGTGCCAGCAGGCCGGGACTAGCATACACCGGGGAGCTGTTTTTT. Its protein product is CASRPGLAYTGELFF.

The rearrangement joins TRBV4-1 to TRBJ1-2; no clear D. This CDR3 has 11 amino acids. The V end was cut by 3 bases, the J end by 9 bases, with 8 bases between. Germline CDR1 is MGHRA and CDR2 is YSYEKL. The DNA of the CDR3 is TGCGCCAGCAGCCAGACGGGTAGCTACACCTTC. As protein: CASSQTGSYTF.

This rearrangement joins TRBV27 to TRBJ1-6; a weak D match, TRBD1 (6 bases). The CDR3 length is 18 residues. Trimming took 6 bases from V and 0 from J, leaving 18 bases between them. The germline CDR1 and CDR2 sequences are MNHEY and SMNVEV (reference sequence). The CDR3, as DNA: TGTGCCAGCAGAACTGGGGCCCGAGGGGGCTCCTATAATTCACCCCTCCACTTT. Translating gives CASRTGARGGSYNSPLHF.

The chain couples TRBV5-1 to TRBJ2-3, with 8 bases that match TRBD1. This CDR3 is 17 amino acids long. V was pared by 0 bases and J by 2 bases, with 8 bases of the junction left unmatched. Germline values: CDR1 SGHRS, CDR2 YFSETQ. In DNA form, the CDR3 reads TGCGCCAGCAGCTTGGAATGGGCAGGGGGCCCCACAGATACGCAGTATTTT. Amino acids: CASSLEWAGGPTDTQYF.

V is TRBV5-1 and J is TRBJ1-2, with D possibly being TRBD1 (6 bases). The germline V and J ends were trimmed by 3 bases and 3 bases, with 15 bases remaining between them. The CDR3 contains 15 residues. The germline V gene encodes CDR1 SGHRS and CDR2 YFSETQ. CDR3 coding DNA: TGCGCCAGCAGCTGGACAGCGACCGGCGACTATGGCTACACCTTC. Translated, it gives CASSWTATGDYGYTF. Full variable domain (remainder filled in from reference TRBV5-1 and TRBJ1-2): KAGVTQTPRYLIKTRGQQVTLSCSPISGHRSVSWYQQTPGQGLQFLFEYFSETQRNKGNFPGRFSGRQFSNSRSEMNVSTLELGDSALYLCASSWTATGDYGYTFGSGTRLTVV.

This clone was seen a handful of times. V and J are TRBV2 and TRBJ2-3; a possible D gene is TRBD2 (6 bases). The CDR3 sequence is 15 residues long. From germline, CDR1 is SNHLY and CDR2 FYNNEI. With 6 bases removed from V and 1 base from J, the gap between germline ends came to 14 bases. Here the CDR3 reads CASSSLARGTDTQYF. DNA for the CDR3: TGTGCCAGCAGCTCGCTAGCGAGGGGCACAGATACGCAGTATTTT.

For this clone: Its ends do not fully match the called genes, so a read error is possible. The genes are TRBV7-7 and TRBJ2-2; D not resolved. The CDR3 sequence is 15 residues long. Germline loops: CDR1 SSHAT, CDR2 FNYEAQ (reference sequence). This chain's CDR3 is CASSSLAGNTGELFF. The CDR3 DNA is TGTGCTAGCAGCTCCCTGGCAGGGAACACCGGGGAGCTGTTTTTT.

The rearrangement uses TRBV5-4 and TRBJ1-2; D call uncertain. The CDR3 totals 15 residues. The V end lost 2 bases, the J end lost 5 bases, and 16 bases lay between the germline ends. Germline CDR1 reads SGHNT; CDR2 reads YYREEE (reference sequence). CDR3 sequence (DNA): TGTGCCAGCAGCTTTGACCCCGACTCCATATATGGCTACACCTTC. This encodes CASSFDPDSIYGYTF.

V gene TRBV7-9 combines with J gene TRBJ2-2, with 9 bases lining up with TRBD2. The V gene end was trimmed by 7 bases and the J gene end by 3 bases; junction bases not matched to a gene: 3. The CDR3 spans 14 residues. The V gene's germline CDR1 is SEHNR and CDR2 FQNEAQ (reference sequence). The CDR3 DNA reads TGTGCCAGCAAGATAGCGGGGGACACCGGGGAGCTGTTTTTT. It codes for CASKIAGDTGELFF.

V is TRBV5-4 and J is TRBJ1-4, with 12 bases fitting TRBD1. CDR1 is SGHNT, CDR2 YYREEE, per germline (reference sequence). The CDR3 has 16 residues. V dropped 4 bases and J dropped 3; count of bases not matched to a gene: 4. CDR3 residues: CASSGGQGAANEKLFF. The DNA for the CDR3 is TGTGCCAGCAGCGGGGGACAGGGGGCGGCTAATGAAAAACTGTTTTTT.

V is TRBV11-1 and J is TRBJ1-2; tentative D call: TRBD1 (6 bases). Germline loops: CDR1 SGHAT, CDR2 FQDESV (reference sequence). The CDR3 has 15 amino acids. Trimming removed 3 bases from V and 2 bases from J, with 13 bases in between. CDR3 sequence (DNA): TGTGCCAGCAGCTTGGATGGACAGCCGAACTATGGCTACACCTTC. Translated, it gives CASSLDGQPNYGYTF.